These 2 T cell receptor beta chains came from one sample sequenced in a study of cytomegalovirus exposure and HLA in healthy donors. Method: immunoSEQ multiplex PCR; TCRdb's copy keeps in-frame clones and lacks some. The sample carries 150,000 to 200,000 clones, approximately 86% recorded once. Material: PBMCs. These TCRs come from a young woman in good health and CMV-seronegative.

The chain has TRBV4-1 and TRBJ1-2; 9 bases are shared with TRBD1. This CDR3 has 16 residues. J lost 0 bases, V lost 2 bases, and 4 bases had no gene match. Germline values: CDR1 MGHRA, CDR2 YSYEKL. The CDR3 reads CASSQSDRGTNYGYTF. The CDR3 DNA sequence: TGCGCCAGCAGCCAATCCGACAGGGGGACTAACTATGGCTACACCTTC.

This clone was counted a single time. V usage is TRBV14 and J usage is TRBJ1-1, with a possible D match to TRBD1 (5 bases). Trimming stripped 0 bases from V and 4 bases from J, with 15 bases between. The CDR3 has 16 amino acids. Germline V gene data show CDR1 as SGHDN and CDR2 as FVKESK. The CDR3 DNA reads as TGTGCCAGCAGCCAAGAAACCAGCCGACAGTTCACTGAAGCTTTCTTT. As protein: CASSQETSRQFTEAFF.